This TCR beta chain comes out of a study of blood T cell repertoires in COVID-19. Looking at the study overall: Samples taken during acute and convalescent COVID-19 were collected in the United States, Italy and Spain. PBMCs, B-cell-depleted T cells, or T cells were the source of the cDNA or gDNA that made up the material.

Authors' data handling: How many nucleated cells were present was estimated from reference gene primer amplification. The method was immunoSEQ multiplex PCR; TCRdb's version includes in-frame clones alone and lacks a portion of them. V and J calls plus clone size are reproduced from that table; the DNA served to infer D and trimming. The table records around 200,000 clones, about 90% of them present only once. The TCR comes from a man aged 35 to 55 with active or convalescent COVID-19. The sample comprised peripheral blood.

As DNA, the CDR3 is TGTGCCAGTAGTATAAACTCCCGGCGGACTGAAGCTTTCTTT. Translating gives CASSINSRRTEAFF. The rearrangement joins TRBV19 to TRBJ1-1; no definite D call. Trimming removed 2 bases from V and 5 bases from J, with 12 bases in between. The V gene's germline CDR1 is LNHDA and CDR2 SQIVND (reference sequence). This CDR3 comprises 14 residues.